Listed here are 29 T cell receptor beta chains from one sample, sequenced in a study of cytomegalovirus exposure and HLA in healthy donors. The PCR ran on 60 Vbeta and 13 Jbeta primers. This table comes from immunoSEQ multiplex PCR, and its TCRdb copy is limited to in-frame clones, with some not included. The data hold over 150,000 clones, with 87% observed a single time. Sequencing input: PBMCs. All receptors come from a woman aged 30 to 39 in good health and CMV-seronegative.

The chain joins TRBV5-8 to TRBJ2-5, with D maybe TRBD2 (5 bases). Per the germline V gene, CDR1 is SGHTS and CDR2 is YDEGEE. The CDR3 consists of 14 residues. V dropped 6 bases and J dropped 1 base, with 13 bases sitting between them. Here the CDR3 reads CASTTRGIQETQYF. The CDR3 DNA reads TGTGCCAGCACAACCCGAGGGATCCAAGAGACCCAGTACTTC.

This clone was observed a few times. The chain combines TRBV5-4 with TRBJ2-7, with D possibly being TRBD1 (6 bases). V dropped 0 bases and J dropped 7 bases, with 11 bases sitting between them. This CDR3 contains 13 residues. Germline CDR1 reads SGHNT; CDR2 reads YYREEE (reference sequence). CDR3: CASSLGGRREQYF. CDR3 bases: TGTGCCAGCAGCTTGGGGGGGCGGAGAGAGCAGTACTTC.

The rearrangement uses TRBV5-1 and TRBJ2-7; D is undetermined. V was trimmed by 0 bases and J by 4 bases, leaving 14 bases between them. Looked up from germline, CDR1 is SGHRS and CDR2 is YFSETQ. This CDR3 contains 15 residues. The CDR3 reads CASSLGDLIFYEQYF. In nucleotides, the CDR3 is TGCGCCAGCAGCTTGGGCGACTTAATCTTTTACGAGCAGTACTTC.

This clone showed up many times. The chain links TRBV7-2 to TRBJ2-3; D gene uncertain. The CDR3 loop spans 14 amino acids. Trimming pared 2 bases from V and 3 bases from J, leaving 9 bases between. The germline gives CDR1 SGHTA, CDR2 FQGNSA. The CDR3 here is CASSLTAMTDTQYF. CDR3 DNA sequence: TGTGCCAGCAGCTTAACCGCGATGACAGATACGCAGTATTTT.

The chain recombines TRBV4-1 with TRBJ2-3; maybe TRBD2 (5 bases). The V and J ends lost 1 base and 3 bases respectively, with 8 bases between them. Germline CDR1 and CDR2: MGHRA and YSYEKL. This CDR3 is built from 14 residues. The CDR3 loop is CASSQVSGTDTQYF. The CDR3 nucleotides are TGCGCCAGCAGCCAAGTCTCGGGGACAGATACGCAGTATTTT.

V usage is TRBV6-1 and J usage is TRBJ2-1; 13 bases agree with TRBD2. The V segment lost 7 bases and the J segment 7 bases; nucleotides outside the gene matches: 7. There are 15 residues in the CDR3. Germline V lookup: CDR1 MNHNS, CDR2 SASEGT. CDR3 nucleotide sequence: TGTGCCAGCATCGCGCCGGGACTAGCGGGAAATGAGCAGTTCTTC. Amino acids: CASIAPGLAGNEQFF.

This chain uses TRBV28 with TRBJ2-1, with D perhaps TRBD2 (6 bases). The CDR3 spans 14 residues. The V gene's germline CDR1 is MDHEN and CDR2 SYDVKM. Trimming cost V 5 bases and J 9 bases, with 17 bases left between them. The CDR3 nucleotides read TGTGCCAGCAGTCCAGGGACTGAGATCGGTGAGCAGTTCTTC. Protein sequence: CASSPGTEIGEQFF.

This chain joins TRBV5-1 and TRBJ2-1; 13 bases are a match to TRBD2. Germline CDR1 and CDR2: SGHRS and YFSETQ. The V and J ends lost 3 bases and 4 bases, in that order; junction bases with no gene match: 7. The CDR3 runs to 17 residues. For the CDR3, the DNA is TGCGCCAGCAGCTCCGGGACTAGCGGGAAGTCTTACAATGAGCAGTTCTTC. Translation gives CASSSGTSGKSYNEQFF.

The CDR3 DNA reads TGTGCCAGCAGTACCGGACAGGGGGCTATGAATTCACCCCTCCACTTT. Translation: CASSTGQGAMNSPLHF. This rearrangement joins TRBV6-6 to TRBJ1-6, with 11 bases lining up with TRBD1. With V trimmed by 5 bases and J by 7 bases, 7 bases remained unmatched. The germline CDR1 and CDR2 sequences are MNHNY and SVGAGI (reference sequence). The CDR3 contains 16 residues.

The rearrangement joins TRBV5-1 to TRBJ1-2; D call uncertain. CDR3 length: 15 amino acids. The V and J ends lost 1 base and 0 bases respectively, with 10 bases between them. From germline, CDR1 is SGHRS and CDR2 YFSETQ. The DNA of the CDR3 is TGCGCCAGCAGCTTGAACGACGGAGCTAACTATGGCTACACCTTC. Its protein is CASSLNDGANYGYTF.

The chain carries TRBV7-7 and TRBJ2-1, with 10 bases that match TRBD2. V trimming: 4 bases; J trimming: 8 bases; junction bases outside the gene matches: 2. Germline CDR1 is SSHAT and CDR2 is FNYEAQ (reference sequence). The CDR3 consists of 13 residues. For the CDR3, the DNA is TGTGCCAGCAGCTGGACTAGCGGCGATGAGCAGTTCTTC. Protein: CASSWTSGDEQFF.

This clone came up a few times. This chain links TRBV19 with TRBJ1-5; perhaps TRBD1 as D (5 bases). Germline V gene sequence: CDR1 LNHDA, CDR2 SQIVND (reference sequence). The V and J ends lost 3 bases and 0 bases respectively, with 9 bases between them. This CDR3 region has 15 residues. The CDR3 loop reads CASSIVQVSNQPQHF. The CDR3 bases are TGTGCCAGTAGTATTGTACAGGTTAGCAATCAGCCCCAGCATTTT.

This rearrangement joins TRBV28 to TRBJ1-2, with 8 bases lining up with TRBD1. V shed 5 bases and J 4 bases; nucleotides not matched to a gene: 9. The CDR3 runs 15 residues. CDR1 is MDHEN and CDR2 is SYDVKM in the germline V gene. CDR3 sequence: CASSLRAGTGYGYTF. Here the CDR3 DNA reads TGTGCCAGCAGTCTACGGGCTGGGACAGGCTATGGCTACACCTTC.

Details on this clone: The same CDR3 is also encoded by other DNA sequences in this sample. The chain is built from TRBV7-2 and TRBJ1-3, with D hard to call. Germline V lookup: CDR1 SGHTA, CDR2 FQGNSA. This CDR3 contains 13 residues. V was trimmed by 2 bases and J by 4 bases, leaving 6 bases between them. For the CDR3, the DNA is TGTGCCAGCAGCTTATCAGGAGGAAACACCATATATTTT. Amino acids: CASSLSGGNTIYF.

V gene TRBV11-2 combines with J gene TRBJ2-7; D is undetermined. This CDR3 has 12 residues. CDR1 is SGHAT and CDR2 is FQNNGV in the germline V gene. V was cut by 2 bases and J by 7 bases, with 9 bases left in between. The CDR3 DNA sequence: TGTGCCAGCAGCTTACCCTTCGGGGAGCAGTACTTC. Encoded protein: CASSLPFGEQYF.

The V and J genes are TRBV4-2 and TRBJ2-5; 10 bases are a match to TRBD2. CDR1 LGHNA and CDR2 YNFKEQ come from the germline V gene. The CDR3 totals 18 residues. V dropped 4 bases and J dropped 1; count of bases not matched to a gene: 12. This CDR3 is CASSPPSLAGVPQETQYF. Here the CDR3 DNA reads TGTGCCAGCAGCCCCCCCTCTCTAGCGGGAGTGCCCCAAGAGACCCAGTACTTC.

The V and J genes are TRBV5-1 and TRBJ2-3; weak D call: TRBD1 (6 bases). Looked up from germline, CDR1 is SGHRS and CDR2 is YFSETQ. The CDR3 sequence is 15 residues long. The ends were cut back, 2 bases at V and 6 bases at J, with 16 bases in the middle. The CDR3: CASSFTGRESDTQYF. DNA for the CDR3: TGCGCCAGCAGCTTTACAGGGAGAGAATCGGATACGCAGTATTTT.

This chain links TRBV5-1 with TRBJ2-1; 10 nucleotides match TRBD1. The CDR3 has 18 amino acids. Looked up from germline, CDR1 is SGHRS and CDR2 is YFSETQ. Losses at the gene ends were 0 bases for V and 2 bases for J; bases not matched to a gene: 8. In DNA, the CDR3 is TGCGCCAGCAGCTTGGCCACCGGGACAGGGGTGGCCTACAATGAGCAGTTCTTC. This encodes CASSLATGTGVAYNEQFF.

The J gene is TRBJ2-3, the V gene TRBV5-1; 9 nucleotides line up with TRBD1. This CDR3 is 14 amino acids long. Per the germline V gene, CDR1 is SGHRS and CDR2 is YFSETQ. Trimming took 4 bases from V and 5 from J; bases not matched to a gene: 5. Written as DNA, the CDR3 is TGCGCCAGCAGCCAAGACAGGGGGGGAGATACGCAGTATTTT. Translation: CASSQDRGGDTQYF.

This chain joins TRBV7-7 and TRBJ1-1, with D possibly matching TRBD1 (5 bases). V lost 10 bases to trimming and J lost 0 bases, with 15 bases between them. The CDR3 totals 14 residues. Germline V gives CDR1 SSHAT, CDR2 FNYEAQ (reference sequence). The CDR3 reads CATSPGLMNTEAFF. In DNA form, the CDR3 reads TGTGCCACCTCGCCGGGACTAATGAACACTGAAGCTTTCTTT.

A word on this clone: One junction end disagrees with the germline gene, perhaps due to a read error. This sequence joins TRBV9 and TRBJ2-3; TRBD2 aligns across 8 bases. Germline assignment: CDR1 SGDLS and CDR2 YYNGEE. The CDR3 runs to 14 residues. The CDR3 coding sequence is TGTGCCAGCAGCCCGCGGACTAGCATAGATACGCAGTATTTT. This codes for CASSPRTSIDTQYF.

The J gene is TRBJ2-3, the V gene TRBV10-3; 9 bases match TRBD1. CDR3 size: 16 residues. CDR1 and CDR2 from the germline V gene are ENHRY and SYGVKD. V dropped 4 bases and J dropped 0; count of bases not matched to a gene: 5. This CDR3 is CAISAAGTGSTDTQYF. The CDR3 DNA reads TGTGCCATCAGTGCGGCCGGGACAGGGAGCACAGATACGCAGTATTTT.

The J gene is TRBJ2-1, the V gene TRBV5-1; 13 bases map to TRBD2. The trim removed 3 bases at V and 7 bases at J, leaving 7 bases unmatched. The CDR3 runs to 16 residues. Germline V lookup: CDR1 SGHRS, CDR2 YFSETQ. Here the CDR3 DNA reads TGCGCCAGCAGCTATGGACTAGCGGGAGTTGGTAATGAGCAGTTCTTC. Protein product: CASSYGLAGVGNEQFF.

The rearrangement joins TRBV5-1 to TRBJ2-7; 9 positions match TRBD2. Unmatched junction bases numbered 6, after V lost 4 bases and J lost 1 base. This CDR3 comprises 15 residues. Germline V gives CDR1 SGHRS, CDR2 YFSETQ. For the CDR3, the DNA is TGCGCCAGCAGCCTACGAGCGGGGGGTTCCTACGAGCAGTACTTC. It yields the protein CASSLRAGGSYEQYF. Supplemented by reference TRBV5-1 and TRBJ2-7, the full variable domain reads KAGVTQTPRYLIKTRGQQVTLSCSPISGHRSVSWYQQTPGQGLQFLFEYFSETQRNKGNFPGRFSGRQFSNSRSEMNVSTLELGDSALYLCASSLRAGGSYEQYFGPGTRLTVT.

The count of this clone is one. The chain employs TRBV6-1 and TRBJ2-5, with no clear D. V was shortened by 6 bases and J by 0 bases, with 11 bases between the two germline ends. The CDR3 runs 14 residues. Germline CDR1 and CDR2: MNHNS and SASEGT. DNA of the CDR3: TGTGCCAGCAGGGTAAATAGAAACCAAGAGACCCAGTACTTC. Translated: CASRVNRNQETQYF.

The DNA for the CDR3 is TGTGCCAGCAGCCTACGGGACAGCGTTAGGGACTACAATGAGCAGTTCTTC. Translating gives CASSLRDSVRDYNEQFF. V is TRBV7-6 and J is TRBJ2-1; TRBD1 agrees at 7 bases. The V and J ends lost 5 bases and 3 bases, in that order; junction bases with no gene match: 13. Looked up from germline, CDR1 is SGHVS and CDR2 is FNYEAQ. This CDR3 is built from 17 residues.

This clone has more than one count but fewer than ten. The chain has TRBV10-1 and TRBJ2-2; D perhaps matches TRBD2 (6 bases). Between the trimmed V and J ends, which lost 2 bases and 4 bases, there was a span of 8 bases. Germline CDR1 WNHNN, CDR2 SYGVQD (reference sequence). The CDR3 loop spans 14 amino acids. CDR3 loop: CASSEGGPTGELFF. DNA of the CDR3: TGCGCCAGCAGTGAGGGAGGGCCCACCGGGGAGCTGTTTTTT.

V gene TRBV19 combines with J gene TRBJ2-7; perhaps TRBD1 as D (7 bases). This CDR3 region has 14 residues. V was clipped by 2 bases and J by 2 bases, with 10 bases between them. Looked up from germline, CDR1 is LNHDA and CDR2 is SQIVND (reference sequence). In nucleotides, the CDR3 is TGTGCCAGTAGTATACAGGGGGGAGCCTACGAGCAGTACTTC. It specifies CASSIQGGAYEQYF. Based on the CDR3 plus reference TRBV19 and TRBJ2-7, the full variable domain is DGGITQSPKYLFRKEGQNVTLSCEQNLNHDAMYWYRQDPGQGLRLIYYSQIVNDFQKGDIAEGYSVSREKKESFPLTVTSAQKNPTAFYLCASSIQGGAYEQYFGPGTRLTVT.

V usage is TRBV28 and J usage is TRBJ1-5; D is uncertain. Trimming shortened V by 6 bases and J by 0 bases, and 9 bases separated the two germline ends. Germline V gene data show CDR1 as MDHEN and CDR2 as SYDVKM. The CDR3 runs 14 residues. CDR3 sequence: CASRRVHSNQPQHF. CDR3 nucleotides: TGTGCCAGCAGAAGAGTCCATAGCAATCAGCCCCAGCATTTT.